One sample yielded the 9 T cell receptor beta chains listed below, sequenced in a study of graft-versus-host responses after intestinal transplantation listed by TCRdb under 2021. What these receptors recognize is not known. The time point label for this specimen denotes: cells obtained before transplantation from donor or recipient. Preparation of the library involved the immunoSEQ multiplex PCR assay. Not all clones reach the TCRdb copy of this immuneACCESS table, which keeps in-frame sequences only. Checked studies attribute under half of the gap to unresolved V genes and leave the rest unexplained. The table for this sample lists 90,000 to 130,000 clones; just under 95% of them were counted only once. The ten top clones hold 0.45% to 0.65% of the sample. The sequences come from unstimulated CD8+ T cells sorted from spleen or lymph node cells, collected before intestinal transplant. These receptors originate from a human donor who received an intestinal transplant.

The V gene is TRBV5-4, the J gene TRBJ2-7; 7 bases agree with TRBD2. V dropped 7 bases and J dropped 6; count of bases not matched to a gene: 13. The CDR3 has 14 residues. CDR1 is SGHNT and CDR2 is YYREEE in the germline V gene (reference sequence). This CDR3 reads CASGLGGSRFEQYF. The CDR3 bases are TGTGCCAGCGGCCTGGGAGGGAGCAGATTCGAGCAGTACTTC.

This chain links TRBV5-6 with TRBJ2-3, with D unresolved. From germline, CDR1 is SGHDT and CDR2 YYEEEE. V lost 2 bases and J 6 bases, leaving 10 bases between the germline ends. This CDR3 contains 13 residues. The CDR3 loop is CASSLGTRDTQYF. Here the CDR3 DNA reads TGTGCCAGCAGCTTAGGTACTCGGGATACGCAGTATTTT.

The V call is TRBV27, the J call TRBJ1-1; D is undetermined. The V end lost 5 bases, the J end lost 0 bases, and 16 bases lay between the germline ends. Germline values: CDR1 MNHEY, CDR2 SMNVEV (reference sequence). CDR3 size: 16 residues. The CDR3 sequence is CASSLRGRRMNTEAFF. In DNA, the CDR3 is TGTGCCAGCAGTCTCCGCGGACGGAGAATGAACACTGAAGCTTTCTTT.

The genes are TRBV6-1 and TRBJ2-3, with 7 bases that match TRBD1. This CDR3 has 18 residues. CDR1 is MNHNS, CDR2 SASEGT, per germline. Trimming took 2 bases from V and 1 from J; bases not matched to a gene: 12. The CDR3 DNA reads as TGTGCCAGCAGTGAATGGCCCCCCGACAGGGAAGGCACAGATACGCAGTATTTT. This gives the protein CASSEWPPDREGTDTQYF.

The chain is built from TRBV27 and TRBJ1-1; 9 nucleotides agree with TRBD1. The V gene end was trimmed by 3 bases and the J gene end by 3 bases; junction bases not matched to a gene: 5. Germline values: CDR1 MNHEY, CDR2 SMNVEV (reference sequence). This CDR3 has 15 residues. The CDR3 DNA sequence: TGTGCCAGCAGTTTCCCCGGACAGGGGTACACTGAAGCTTTCTTT. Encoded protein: CASSFPGQGYTEAFF.

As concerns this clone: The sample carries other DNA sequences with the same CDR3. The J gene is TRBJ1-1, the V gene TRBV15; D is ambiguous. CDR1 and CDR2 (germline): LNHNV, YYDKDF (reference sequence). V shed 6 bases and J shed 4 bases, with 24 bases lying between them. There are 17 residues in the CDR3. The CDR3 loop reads CATRPSHPAIRGTEAFF. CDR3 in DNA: TGTGCCACCAGGCCTTCACATCCGGCCATTCGCGGCACTGAAGCTTTCTTT.

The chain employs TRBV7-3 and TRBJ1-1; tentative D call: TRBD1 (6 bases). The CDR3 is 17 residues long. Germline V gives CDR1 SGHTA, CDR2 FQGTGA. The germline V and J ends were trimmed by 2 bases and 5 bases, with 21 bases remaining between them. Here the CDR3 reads CASSLLRLGGVGTEAFF. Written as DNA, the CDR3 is TGTGCCAGCAGCTTATTACGTTTGGGGGGCGTTGGGACTGAAGCTTTCTTT.

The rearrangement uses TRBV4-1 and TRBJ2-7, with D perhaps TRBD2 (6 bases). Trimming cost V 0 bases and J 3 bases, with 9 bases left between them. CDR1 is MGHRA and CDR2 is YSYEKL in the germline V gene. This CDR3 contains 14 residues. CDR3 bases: TGCGCCAGCAGCCAAGATGATAGCGGCTACGAGCAGTACTTC. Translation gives CASSQDDSGYEQYF.

The DNA for the CDR3 is TGTGCCAGCAGACTAGCGGGGCTAGCCTACAATGAGCAGTTCTTC. Translated: CASRLAGLAYNEQFF. The rearrangement links TRBV27 to TRBJ2-1; TRBD2 agrees at 10 bases. This CDR3 is built from 15 residues. CDR1 MNHEY and CDR2 SMNVEV come from the germline V gene (reference sequence). V shed 6 bases and J 2 bases; nucleotides not matched to a gene: 4.